Listed below are T cell receptor beta chains from one sample, sequenced in a study of cytomegalovirus exposure and HLA in healthy donors. Only in-frame clones appear in the TCRdb table, and some are missing; sequencing was by immunoSEQ multiplex PCR. The table for this sample gives about 140,000 clones. The specimen sequenced was PBMCs. The origin of the receptors is a woman younger than 30 in good health and CMV-seronegative. Both conserved end residues are part of each CDR3. A D gene is named only where the DNA matches it firmly.

J: TRBJ2-2
D: .
V: TRBV29-1
DNA: TGCAGCGCCGCGTGGAACACCGGGGAGCTGTTTTTT
CDR3: CSAAWNTGELFF

J: TRBJ2-3
D: .
V: TRBV7-9
DNA: TGTGCCAGCAGCCCCGGATCAGGGGTGGCAGATACGCAGTATTTT
CDR3: CASSPGSGVADTQYF

J: TRBJ1-1
D: .
V: TRBV28
DNA: TGTGCCAGCACCCTGAGGGCTAGTTACACTGAAGCTTTCTTT
CDR3: CASTLRASYTEAFF

J: TRBJ1-2
D: .
V: TRBV27
DNA: TGTGCCAGCGGAAAGTCAGGGGCCGTGGGTTATGGCTACACCTTC
CDR3: CASGKSGAVGYGYTF

J: TRBJ2-5
D: TRBD2
V: TRBV5-1
DNA: TGCGCCAGCAGTGCAGGACTAGCGGAACAAGAGACCCAGTACTTC
CDR3: CASSAGLAEQETQYF

J: TRBJ2-3
D: .
V: TRBV11-3
DNA: TGTGCCAGCAGCTTAGGCGGAGGGAGCACAGATACGCAGTATTTT
CDR3: CASSLGGGSTDTQYF

J: TRBJ2-7
D: .
V: TRBV5-4
DNA: TGTGCCAGCAGCTCCTTTCACAGGGCCAGCTCCTACGAGCAGTACTTC
CDR3: CASSSFHRASSYEQYF

J: TRBJ2-1
D: .
V: TRBV29-1
DNA: TGCAGCGTTGCTCTAGCTTATGAGCAGTTCTTC
CDR3: CSVALAYEQFF

J: TRBJ2-3
D: TRBD2
V: TRBV9
DNA: TGTGCCAGCAGCGGGGCCGGACTAGCGGGAGGAACTAGCACAGATACGCAGTATTTT
CDR3: CASSGAGLAGGTSTDTQYF

J: TRBJ1-2
D: TRBD1
V: TRBV15
DNA: TGTGCCACCAGCAGAGATATGGACAGGGGGAAAGGCTACACCTTC
CDR3: CATSRDMDRGKGYTF

J: TRBJ1-2
D: TRBD1
V: TRBV5-5
DNA: TGTGCCAGCAGCTTAGTCCTGGGACAGACGAACTATGGCTACACCTTC
CDR3: CASSLVLGQTNYGYTF

J: TRBJ1-6
D: TRBD1
V: TRBV7-2
DNA: TGTGCCAGCAGCTTAGACAGGGGCCGCAATTCACCCCTCCACTTT
CDR3: CASSLDRGRNSPLHF